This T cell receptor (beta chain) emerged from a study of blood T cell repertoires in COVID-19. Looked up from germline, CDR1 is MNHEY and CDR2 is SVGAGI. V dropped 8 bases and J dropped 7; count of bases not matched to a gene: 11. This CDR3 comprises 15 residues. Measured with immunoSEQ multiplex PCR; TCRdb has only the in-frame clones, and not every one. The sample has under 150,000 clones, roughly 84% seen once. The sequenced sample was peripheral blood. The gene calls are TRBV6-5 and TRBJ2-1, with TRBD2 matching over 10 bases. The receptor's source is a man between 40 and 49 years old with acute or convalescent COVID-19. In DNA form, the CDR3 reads TGTGCCAGCCGAAATTTAGCGGGGGGAAGGAATGAGCAGTTCTTC. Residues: CASRNLAGGRNEQFF.